This entry describes one TCR beta chain. At the DNA level, this CDR3 is encoded by other sequences in the same sample as well. Data came from immunoSEQ multiplex PCR; TCRdb stores just in-frame clones and leaves some out. The table lists 150,000 to 200,000 clones, roughly 94% of them singletons. Trimming took 1 base from V and 0 from J, leaving 4 bases between them. Germline loops: CDR1 SGHVS, CDR2 FQNEAQ. CDR3 length equals 14 residues. These data belong to a study of T cell responses to AZD1222 COVID-19 vaccine. This TCR came from an adult who received the AZD1222 COVID-19 vaccine. Sequenced here: peripheral blood, sampled 28 days after the second AZD1222 dose. The chain links TRBV7-8 to TRBJ1-3, with D hard to call. The CDR3 loop reads CASSLGDSGNTIYF. The CDR3 bases are TGTGCCAGCAGCTTAGGGGACTCTGGAAACACCATATATTTT.